The subject of this entry is one TCR beta chain. For the second PCR, which ran for 7 to 11 cycles, a sample-barcoded 5' primer and a J-beta primer mix were used. TCRdb called the 5' RACE reads again in MiXCR, with one record for every CDR3 protein. This sample carries 1.5 million to 2 million distinct CDR3 sequences, roughly 49% of them seen once, and the ten largest clones take approximately 2.1%. This specimen belongs to a study of blood T cells in healthy people across ages. Germline V gene data show CDR1 as SGDLS and CDR2 as YYNGEE. The CDR3 consists of 13 residues. With 1 base clipped from V and 9 bases from J, the junction kept 4 bases outside the gene matches. Each donor was a healthy Caucasian individual from Russia, aged about 6 to 95.

The rearrangement links TRBV9 to TRBJ2-1; TRBD2 agrees at 7 bases. The TCR sequence derives from a woman between 35 and 50 years old in good health. Sample: blood. CDR3 nucleotide sequence: TGTGCCAGCAGCGTATTAGGGGAGGGTGAGCAGTTCTTC. Its protein product is CASSVLGEGEQFF.